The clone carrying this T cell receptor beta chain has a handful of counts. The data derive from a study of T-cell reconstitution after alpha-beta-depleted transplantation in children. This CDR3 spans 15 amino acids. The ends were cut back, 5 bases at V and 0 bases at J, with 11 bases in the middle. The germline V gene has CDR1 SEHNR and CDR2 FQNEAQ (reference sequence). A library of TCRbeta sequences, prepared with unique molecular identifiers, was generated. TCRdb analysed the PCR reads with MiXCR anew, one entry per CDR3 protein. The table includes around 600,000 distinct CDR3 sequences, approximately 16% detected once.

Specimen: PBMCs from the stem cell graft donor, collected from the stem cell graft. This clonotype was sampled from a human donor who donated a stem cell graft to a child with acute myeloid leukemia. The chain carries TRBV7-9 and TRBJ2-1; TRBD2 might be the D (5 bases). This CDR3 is CASSPPRDSYNEQFF. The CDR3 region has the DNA TGTGCCAGCAGCCCTCCCCGGGACTCCTACAATGAGCAGTTCTTC.